The rows below give T cell receptor beta chains drawn from one sample of a study of blood T cell repertoires in COVID-19. The repertoire was sequenced with immunoSEQ multiplex PCR; TCRdb's copy has only in-frame clones and lacks some. The sample shows about 270,000 clones, approximately 90% of them seen only once. Sample: PBMCs or T cells enriched from blood (not recorded which). These receptors were obtained from a woman aged 50 to 60 who had recovered from COVID-19. Both conserved end residues are part of each CDR3. D genes are given only for firm matches. Only some rows state a clone size, as once, few, many or a class for expanded clones.

J gene | V gene | clone size | D gene | CDR3 protein | CDR3 DNA
TRBJ1-2 | TRBV27 | once | TRBD1 | CASSPDRVGYTF | TGTGCCAGCAGTCCCGACAGGGTCGGCTACACCTTC
TRBJ1-1 | TRBV7-2 | . | . | CASSLGQGSAFF | TGTGCCAGCAGCTTAGGTCAGGGCTCGGCTTTCTTT
TRBJ2-1 | TRBV3-1/TRBV3-2 | . | . | CASSQGPETRAIEQFF | TGTGCCAGCAGCCAAGGCCCCGAGACTAGAGCGATTGAGCAGTTCTTC
TRBJ2-1 | TRBV30 | . | TRBD2 | CAWNSGLAGGNEQFF | TGTGCCTGGAACTCGGGGCTAGCGGGAGGCAATGAGCAGTTCTTC
TRBJ2-6 | TRBV5-1 | . | . | CASSLGTGTANVLTF | TGCGCCAGCAGCTTGGGTACGGGTACGGCCAACGTCCTGACTTTC
TRBJ1-3 | TRBV28 | . | . | CASSFGGFSGNTIYF | TGTGCCAGCAGTTTTGGGGGCTTCTCTGGAAACACCATATATTTT
TRBJ1-5 | TRBV19 | . | TRBD1 | CASGGEGAGQPQHF | TGTGCCAGCGGGGGGGAGGGGGCAGGTCAGCCCCAGCATTTT
TRBJ2-3 | TRBV5-8 | . | . | CASSFTGVLVADTQYF | TGTGCCAGCAGCTTTACCGGGGTACTAGTTGCAGATACGCAGTATTTT
TRBJ1-1 | TRBV6-6 | . | . | CASSYRGDAEAFF | TGTGCCAGCAGTTACAGGGGTGACGCTGAAGCTTTCTTT
TRBJ2-1 | TRBV11-2 | . | . | CASSRQDNEQFF | TGTGCCAGCAGCCGACAGGACAATGAGCAGTTCTTC
TRBJ2-7 | TRBV5-1 | . | TRBD1 | CASSSDRGSYEQYF | TGCGCCAGCAGCTCCGACAGGGGCTCCTACGAGCAGTACTTC
TRBJ1-2 | TRBV25-1 | . | TRBD1 | CASSEYGQGNYGYTF | TGTGCCAGCAGTGAGTACGGACAGGGAAACTATGGCTACACCTTC
TRBJ1-5 | TRBV19 | . | . | CASSIARPNNQPQHF | TGTGCCAGTAGTATAGCCAGGCCAAACAATCAGCCCCAGCATTTT
TRBJ1-4 | TRBV5-1 | . | . | CASSYRTETNEKLFF | TGCGCCAGCAGCTACCGGACAGAAACTAATGAAAAACTGTTTTTT
TRBJ1-1 | TRBV30 | . | . | CAWSVRGSNTEAFF | TGTGCCTGGAGTGTACGTGGCTCAAACACTGAAGCTTTCTTT
TRBJ2-3 | TRBV24-1 | . | TRBD2 | CATSALRGGYGSGSVTDTQYF | TGTGCCACCAGTGCCCTCCGGGGAGGGTATGGTAGCGGGAGTGTTACAGATACGCAGTATTTT
TRBJ1-6 | TRBV5-6 | once | TRBD1 | CASGQVQGARGSPLHF | TGTGCCAGCGGTCAAGTACAGGGGGCTCGGGGTTCACCCCTCCACTTT